The rows below give T cell receptor beta chains drawn from one sample of a study of blood T cell repertoires in COVID-19. Measured with immunoSEQ multiplex PCR; TCRdb has only the in-frame clones, and not every one. The table lists 65,000 to 85,000 clones, 75% to 85% of them singletons. The sample taken for sequencing was peripheral blood. These receptor sequences come from a woman of 80 years or more with active or convalescent COVID-19. CDR3s include the opening cysteine and the closing phenylalanine or tryptophan. Fields, in order: D gene, clone size, J gene, V gene, CDR3 DNA, CDR3 protein. A D gene is named only where the DNA matches it firmly. Clone size appears in some rows only: once, few, many, or a class for an expanded clone.

- | once | TRBJ2-1 | TRBV7-2 | TGTGCCAGCAGCCTCCCCCCGCGGAGGCATGAGCAGTTCTTC | CASSLPPRRHEQFF
TRBD1 | once | TRBJ1-5 | TRBV7-9 | TGTGCCAGCAGCTTAGCTTACGGGACAGGGGCATCCAATCAGCCCCAGCATTTT | CASSLAYGTGASNQPQHF
TRBD2 | - | TRBJ2-1 | TRBV7-2 | TGTGCCAGCAGCTTGAGGAGCGGGGGGGCGGGAGAGCAGTTCTTC | CASSLRSGGAGEQFF
- | - | TRBJ2-7 | TRBV4-1 | TGCGCCAGCAGCCAAGAGAACAGGGCACCCTACGAGCAGTACTTC | CASSQENRAPYEQYF
- | - | TRBJ2-6 | TRBV5-1 | TGCGCCAGCCGGCGAGGGATTCAACGCTCTGGGGCCAACGTCCTGACTTTC | CASRRGIQRSGANVLTF
- | - | TRBJ2-7 | TRBV7-2 | TGTGCCAGCAGCTTAGGGCGGGCGAAATCCTACGAGCAGTACTTC | CASSLGRAKSYEQYF
- | - | TRBJ1-2 | TRBV19 | TGTGCCAGTAGTATAGACGTCCTAGGCTATGGCTACACCTTC | CASSIDVLGYGYTF
- | - | TRBJ2-3 | TRBV6-5 | TGTGCCAGCAGGATAGGGGGGGCTAGCACAGATACGCAGTATTTT | CASRIGGASTDTQYF
- | - | TRBJ2-6 | TRBV27 | TGTGCCAGCAGCCCGCGGGGGCGAAGTGGGGCCAACGTCCTGACTTTC | CASSPRGRSGANVLTF
- | - | TRBJ2-3 | TRBV5-6 | TGTGCCAGCAGCTTGGGGGTCCAGCTGGAGCACACAGATACGCAGTATTTT | CASSLGVQLEHTDTQYF
TRBD1 | - | TRBJ1-2 | TRBV9 | TGTGCCAGCTCTAAAGGGGGGGACAGGGCTAACCATGGCTACACCTTC | CASSKGGDRANHGYTF
- | - | TRBJ1-1 | TRBV28 | TGTGCCAGCAGTCTCAGGATGAACACTGAAGCTTTCTTT | CASSLRMNTEAFF
- | - | TRBJ1-1 | TRBV28 | TGTGCCAGCAAAGACAGGTATAAGAACACTGAAGCTTTCTTT | CASKDRYKNTEAFF
TRBD1 | - | TRBJ1-5 | TRBV7-8 | TGTGCCAGCAGCTTAGACAGGGGAAGGGGAAATCAGCCCCAGCATTTT | CASSLDRGRGNQPQHF
- | large | TRBJ2-3 | TRBV19 | TGTGCCAGTACCCTCGGTCCTAGCACAGATACGCAGTATTTT | CASTLGPSTDTQYF
- | - | TRBJ1-5 | TRBV27 | TGTGCCAGCAGCCAAATCCGGGACCGAGGTAGGGGGCAGCCCCAGCATTTT | CASSQIRDRGRGQPQHF
- | - | TRBJ1-6 | TRBV27 | TGTGCCAGCAGTTCCGGACTGTCGGGCTCCTATAATTCACCCCTCCACTTT | CASSSGLSGSYNSPLHF
TRBD1 | - | TRBJ1-6 | TRBV3-1/TRBV3-2 | TGTGCCAGCAGCCAAGGGGACAGGGTTTACAATTCACCCCTCCACTTT | CASSQGDRVYNSPLHF
- | - | TRBJ2-1 | TRBV4-1 | TGCGCCAGCAGCCAAGTGGGGCGTGAGCAGTTCTTC | CASSQVGREQFF
- | - | TRBJ2-5 | TRBV25-1 | TGTGCCAGCAGCGCTTACAGAGGAGGAAGGGAGACCCAGTACTTC | CASSAYRGGRETQYF
- | - | TRBJ1-1 | TRBV7-8 | TGTGCCAGCAGCTTTCTCGGGGAGGGTGAAGCTTTCTTT | CASSFLGEGEAFF
TRBD2 | - | TRBJ2-1 | TRBV2 | TGTGCCAGCACTAGCGGGAGGGCCCTCGGTGAGCAGTTCTTC | CASTSGRALGEQFF
- | - | TRBJ2-7 | TRBV11-2 | TGTGCCAGCAGCTTAGATCGTGACAATCAGTACTTC | CASSLDRDNQYF
TRBD2 | - | TRBJ2-1 | TRBV27 | TGTGCCAGCAGTTCCCCAGGCGGGAGATTCTACAATGAGCAGTTCTTC | CASSSPGGRFYNEQFF
- | - | TRBJ1-1 | TRBV6-2/TRBV6-3 | TGTGCCAGCAGTTTGATCGGGAACACTGAAGCTTTCTTT | CASSLIGNTEAFF
- | - | TRBJ1-2 | TRBV30 | TGTGCCTGGAGTACTCCGGGGGGATACTATGGCTACACCTTC | CAWSTPGGYYGYTF
TRBD1 | - | TRBJ1-1 | TRBV2 | TGTGCCAGCGACCGGGACAGGGTTCGCACTGAAGCTTTCTTT | CASDRDRVRTEAFF
- | - | TRBJ1-2 | TRBV7-9 | TGTGCCAGCAGCTTATCGGCGACAAGGGGGAGACAACCGTTATTC | CASSLSATRGRQPLF
TRBD1 | - | TRBJ1-2 | TRBV18 | TGTGCCAGCTCACCGATAGGGACAGGGGGCCGCCAAGGAGATGGCTACACCTTC | CASSPIGTGGRQGDGYTF
- | - | TRBJ1-2 | TRBV4-3 | TGCGCCAGCAGCCAAGATCTAGTCAGTAACTATGGCTACACCTTC | CASSQDLVSNYGYTF
TRBD1 | - | TRBJ2-3 | TRBV5-6 | TGTGCCAGCAGCCCAAACAGGGGATTCGATACGCAGTATTTT | CASSPNRGFDTQYF
- | - | TRBJ1-3 | TRBV3-1/TRBV3-2 | TGTGCCAGCAGCCAACAGGGCTCTGGAAACACCATATATTTT | CASSQQGSGNTIYF
- | - | TRBJ1-5 | TRBV30 | TGTGCCTGGAAACAGGAAAATCAGCCCCAGCATTTT | CAWKQENQPQHF
- | - | TRBJ2-7 | TRBV27 | TGTGCCAGCAGCTACAGGGAATTTAGCGAGCAGTACTTC | CASSYREFSEQYF
TRBD2 | - | TRBJ2-1 | TRBV7-2 | TGTGCCAGCAGCCCCAGGGGACTAGCGGGAGCCTACAATGAGCAGTTCTTC | CASSPRGLAGAYNEQFF
- | - | TRBJ2-5 | TRBV27 | TGTGCCAGCAGTGCGCCGGGGCAGGGGAAAGAGACCCAGTACTTC | CASSAPGQGKETQYF
TRBD2 | - | TRBJ2-6 | TRBV5-6 | TGTGCCAGCAGAACGGGACTAGCGGTCTCTGGGGCCAACGTCCTGACTTTC | CASRTGLAVSGANVLTF
- | - | TRBJ2-5 | TRBV5-4 | TGTGCCAGCAGTTCCCGGGGTACACGGGTGGAGACCCAGTACTTC | CASSSRGTRVETQYF
TRBD1 | once | TRBJ2-1 | TRBV12-3/TRBV12-4 | TGTGCCAGCAGCCCGGGACAGCAGATCCAGCAGTTCTTC | CASSPGQQIQQFF
TRBD1 | - | TRBJ2-7 | TRBV6-2/TRBV6-3 | TGTGCCAGCAGCCAAAACCGGGGGACAGGGGGATACGAGCAGTACTTC | CASSQNRGTGGYEQYF
- | - | TRBJ2-7 | TRBV6-5 | TGTGCCAGCAGTAATAGAGTGTACGAGCAGTACTTC | CASSNRVYEQYF
- | - | TRBJ2-2 | TRBV29-1 | TGCAGCGTTGCCGGGAGCCGTTTCGGGGGGGAGCTGTTTTTT | CSVAGSRFGGELFF
- | - | TRBJ2-3 | TRBV18 | TGTGCCAGCTCACCCACTAGCACAGATACGCAGTATTTT | CASSPTSTDTQYF
TRBD2 | - | TRBJ2-3 | TRBV9 | TGTGCCAGCAGCGTAGGCCTAGCGGGAGGGCCAGATACGCAGTATTTT | CASSVGLAGGPDTQYF
TRBD1 | - | TRBJ2-7 | TRBV10-3 | TGTGCCATCAGTTCCGGGACAGAATTCTACGAGCAGTACTTC | CAISSGTEFYEQYF
TRBD1 | - | TRBJ1-5 | TRBV7-2 | TGTGCCAGCAGCTTACAGGGGGTACATCAGCCCCAGCATTTT | CASSLQGVHQPQHF
TRBD2 | - | TRBJ2-1 | TRBV7-8 | TGTGCCAGCAGCTGGACTAGCGGGAACAATGAGCAGTTCTTC | CASSWTSGNNEQFF
TRBD2 | - | TRBJ2-7 | TRBV2 | TGTGCCAGCAAGACTAGCGGGGGCTCCTACGAGCAGTACTTC | CASKTSGGSYEQYF
TRBD1 | - | TRBJ1-2 | TRBV7-8 | TGTGCCAGCAGCTCCTTAATGACAGGGGATGTCTATGGCTACACCTTC | CASSSLMTGDVYGYTF
TRBD2 | - | TRBJ2-1 | TRBV29-1 | TGCAGCGTTGATCTAGCGGGAGTGGGTGAGCAGTTCTTC | CSVDLAGVGEQFF
TRBD1 | - | TRBJ2-1 | TRBV11-2 | TGTGCCAGCATTGGGACAGGGTCCTACAATGAGCAGTTCTTC | CASIGTGSYNEQFF
TRBD1 | few | TRBJ2-1 | TRBV27 | TGTGCCAGCAGTTTATTTCAGACAGGGGCCCACTCCTACAATGAGCAGTTCTTC | CASSLFQTGAHSYNEQFF
- | once | TRBJ1-2 | TRBV7-8 | TGTGCCAGCAGCTTAGCCCTGGACTCGCTGGGAGGCTACACCTTC | CASSLALDSLGGYTF
- | few | TRBJ1-5 | TRBV6-6 | TGTGCCAGCAGTTACTCTATATCTGGCAATCAGCCCCAGCATTTT | CASSYSISGNQPQHF
TRBD2 | - | TRBJ2-3 | TRBV6-5 | TGTGCCAGCAGTTACTCCGTAGCGGGGGTCACAGATACGCAGTATTTT | CASSYSVAGVTDTQYF